The clone carrying this T cell receptor beta chain has only a few counts. These data are taken from a study of T cells in tuberculosis. Study details: The T cells targeted glucose monomycolate, a mycobacterial lipid, via CD1B.

The table came from immunoSEQ multiplex PCR; TCRdb's copy has only in-frame clones and leaves some out. The table records 35,000 to 55,000 clones, about 96% of them present only once. The V segment lost 5 bases and the J segment 3 bases; nucleotides outside the gene matches: 9. Looked up from germline, CDR1 is GTSNPN and CDR2 is SVGIG (reference sequence). The CDR3 runs to 14 residues. This receptor was identified in a donor between 10 and 29 years old with latent tuberculosis or without tuberculosis infection. The chain carries TRBV30 and TRBJ2-7; 8 nucleotides agree with TRBD1. Sequenced: PBMCs. The CDR3 reads CAWDRTGSYYEQYF. The CDR3 bases are TGTGCCTGGGATAGGACAGGGAGCTACTACGAGCAGTACTTC.